The 23 T cell receptor beta chains below all came from one sample that was sequenced in a study of TIL therapy for anti-PD-1-resistant metastatic lung cancer. This sample's time point: pre-treatment sample, taken before nivolumab and TIL therapy. Most excised metastases sampled were pleural nodules or supraclavicular lymph nodes. The libraries were made with immunoSEQ v3. Only in-frame clones appear in the TCRdb table, and some are missing; sequencing was by immunoSEQ multiplex PCR. The table shows 45,000 to 50,000 clones, with less than 75% occurring only once. This material consisted of tumor tissue, taken at baseline. These receptors were collected from a person between 30 and 80 years old with non-small cell lung cancer.

The chain uses TRBV10-2 and TRBJ2-6, with 11 bases fitting TRBD1. The trim removed 0 bases at V and 0 bases at J, leaving 1 base unmatched. The germline V gene encodes CDR1 WSHSY and CDR2 SAAADI. This CDR3 comprises 18 residues. CDR3 in amino acids: CASSESGTGGSGANVLTF. CDR3 nucleotides: TGCGCCAGCAGTGAGTCCGGGACAGGGGGCTCTGGGGCCAACGTCCTGACTTTC.

The CDR3 loop reads CASSYSSPYEQYF. The CDR3 DNA sequence: TGTGCCAGCAGTTACAGTTCCCCCTACGAGCAGTACTTC. The chain has TRBV27 and TRBJ2-7; D ambiguous. The V end was cut by 4 bases, the J end by 2 bases, with 9 bases between. Germline V CDR1 and CDR2: MNHEY, SMNVEV (reference sequence). The CDR3 is 13 amino acids.

The genes are TRBV9 and TRBJ2-3; the D gene is possibly TRBD2 (6 bases). The CDR3 has 13 residues. Per the germline V gene, CDR1 is SGDLS and CDR2 is YYNGEE. Trimming stripped 5 bases from V and 0 bases from J, with 7 bases between. The CDR3 sequence is CASRGGSTDTQYF. The CDR3 DNA reads as TGTGCCAGCAGGGGGGGAAGCACAGATACGCAGTATTTT.

This sequence joins TRBV10-3 and TRBJ1-4; D possibly corresponds to TRBD1 (6 bases). V was cut by 10 bases and J by 8 bases, with 20 bases left in between. The CDR3 is 14 amino acids. Per the germline V gene, CDR1 is ENHRY and CDR2 is SYGVKD. CDR3 region: CATRPGQRLEKLFF. CDR3 coding DNA: TGTGCCACCCGACCGGGACAAAGGTTAGAAAAACTGTTTTTT.

The V gene is TRBV7-9, the J gene TRBJ1-5, with 7 bases identical to TRBD1. CDR1 is SEHNR and CDR2 is FQNEAQ in the germline V gene (reference sequence). V trimming: 3 bases; J trimming: 6 bases; junction bases outside the gene matches: 5. The CDR3 is 14 residues long. The CDR3 protein is CASSFAGGGQPQHF. Written as DNA, the CDR3 is TGTGCCAGCAGCTTTGCAGGGGGTGGTCAGCCCCAGCATTTT. The complete variable domain, with remaining parts taken from reference TRBV7-9 and TRBJ1-5, reads DTGVSQNPRHKITKRGQNVTFRCDPISEHNRLYWYRQTLGQGPEFLTYFQNEAQLEKSRLLSDRFSAERPKGSFSTLEIQRTEQGDSAMYLCASSFAGGGQPQHFGDGTRLSIL.

V usage is TRBV7-9 and J usage is TRBJ1-3; no clear D gene. This CDR3 has 16 residues. V was pared by 0 bases and J by 4 bases, with 13 bases between. From germline, CDR1 is SEHNR and CDR2 FQNEAQ (reference sequence). CDR3 nucleotide sequence: TGTGCCAGCAGCTTAGCCCTCCCTGTAGGAGGAAACACCATATATTTT. Protein product: CASSLALPVGGNTIYF.

This chain joins TRBV5-1 and TRBJ1-3; no definite D call. This CDR3 is 16 amino acids long. V was shortened by 4 bases and J by 2 bases, with 16 bases between the two germline ends. CDR1 and CDR2 from the germline V gene are SGHRS and YFSETQ. CDR3 loop: CASSPALTGPGNTIYF. CDR3 sequence (DNA): TGCGCCAGCAGCCCTGCCCTGACCGGCCCTGGAAACACCATATATTTT.

The V call is TRBV9, the J call TRBJ2-6; 7 nucleotides match TRBD1. The CDR3 is made up of 15 amino acids. The trim removed 7 bases at V and 2 bases at J, leaving 6 bases unmatched. CDR1 SGDLS and CDR2 YYNGEE come from the germline V gene. This CDR3 is CASGRGLTGANVLTF. The CDR3 nucleotides read TGTGCCAGCGGCAGGGGGTTGACTGGGGCCAACGTCCTGACTTTC.

J is TRBJ2-2 and V is TRBV30; TRBD2 agrees at 8 bases. Germline trimming cut 0 bases from V and 7 bases from J; bases unmatched to any gene: 10. CDR1 and CDR2 from the germline V gene are GTSNPN and SVGIG (reference sequence). CDR3 length: 16 residues. The CDR3 sequence: CAWSVRSGGAGGELFF. The CDR3 DNA reads as TGTGCCTGGAGTGTAAGGTCCGGGGGGGCTGGCGGGGAGCTGTTTTTT.

This clone was counted a few times. V gene TRBV4-1 combines with J gene TRBJ1-5; TRBD1 might be the D (5 bases). V was trimmed by 4 bases and J by 1 base, leaving 14 bases between them. This CDR3 region has 16 residues. Germline V CDR1 and CDR2: MGHRA, YSYEKL. CDR3 protein: CASSLRGMRSNQPQHF. CDR3 sequence (DNA): TGCGCCAGCAGCCTCCGGGGGATGAGGAGCAATCAGCCCCAGCATTTT.

This clone was counted once. The chain recombines TRBV7-3 with TRBJ2-2, with D possibly TRBD1 on 6 matching bases. V was clipped by 5 bases and J by 6 bases, with 16 bases between them. The CDR3 spans 15 residues. Germline CDR1 SGHTA, CDR2 FQGTGA. CDR3 protein: CASSPRNRDAGELFF. The CDR3 DNA is TGTGCCAGCAGCCCCCGAAACAGGGATGCCGGGGAGCTGTTTTTT. The entire variable domain, with the rest obtained from reference TRBV7-3 and TRBJ2-2, is as follows: GAGVSQTPSNKVTEKGKYVELRCDPISGHTALYWYRQSLGQGPEFLIYFQGTGAADDSGLPNDRFFAVRPEGSVSTLKIQRTERGDSAVYLCASSPRNRDAGELFFGEGSRLTVL.

Remarks on this clone: Distinct nucleotide sequences in the sample also encode this CDR3. The chain employs TRBV6-5 and TRBJ1-5; 8 bases are shared with TRBD1. CDR3 length: 13 residues. CDR1 and CDR2 (germline): MNHEY, SVGAGI. V lost 6 bases and J lost 4; bases outside the gene matches: 2. The CDR3 nucleotides are TGTGCCAGCAGCCGACAGGGGAATCAGCCCCAGCATTTT. Translated: CASSRQGNQPQHF.

Notes on this clone: In the same sample, other DNA sequences code for this CDR3. The chain is built from TRBV9 and TRBJ1-3; D ambiguous. V lost 0 bases and J lost 4, with 5 bases in between. Germline lookup yields CDR1 SGDLS and CDR2 YYNGEE. The CDR3 is made up of 13 amino acids. CDR3 nucleotides: TGTGCCAGCAGCGTAGTTCCCGGAAACACCATATATTTT. Its translation: CASSVVPGNTIYF.

The chain has TRBV5-1 and TRBJ2-2; no firm D call. Trimming stripped 0 bases from V and 0 bases from J, with 3 bases between. Germline loops: CDR1 SGHRS, CDR2 YFSETQ. The CDR3 is 14 amino acids. CDR3 sequence (DNA): TGCGCCAGCAGCTTGGCTGCGAACACCGGGGAGCTGTTTTTT. Residues: CASSLAANTGELFF.

The chain combines TRBV7-9 with TRBJ2-3; D gene ambiguous. CDR3 size: 12 residues. Germline V gives CDR1 SEHNR, CDR2 FQNEAQ (reference sequence). With 3 bases removed from V and 4 bases from J, the gap between germline ends came to 5 bases. Here the CDR3 reads CASSFRADTQYF. The CDR3 DNA reads as TGTGCCAGCAGCTTCCGAGCAGATACGCAGTATTTT. Drawing the rest from reference TRBV7-9 and TRBJ2-3, the complete variable domain is DTGVSQNPRHKITKRGQNVTFRCDPISEHNRLYWYRQTLGQGPEFLTYFQNEAQLEKSRLLSDRFSAERPKGSFSTLEIQRTEQGDSAMYLCASSFRADTQYFGPGTRLTVL.

This rearrangement joins TRBV7-7 to TRBJ2-6; D unresolved. CDR3 length: 14 amino acids. Trimming pared 5 bases from V and 5 bases from J, leaving 10 bases between. Germline V gene sequence: CDR1 SSHAT, CDR2 FNYEAQ (reference sequence). The CDR3 here is CASSPQSRANVLTF. CDR3 nucleotides: TGTGCCAGCAGCCCACAAAGTCGGGCCAACGTCCTGACTTTC.

The V and J genes are TRBV29-1 and TRBJ1-5, with 9 nucleotides matching TRBD1. The CDR3 sequence is 13 residues long. After removal of 5 bases from V and 7 bases from J, the junction contained 6 bases not matched to a gene. CDR1 is SQVTM, CDR2 ANQGSEA, per germline. The CDR3 bases are TGCAGCGTTCAGGGACAGGGCGGGCAGCCCCAGCATTTT. It is translated as CSVQGQGGQPQHF.

The rearrangement links TRBV9 to TRBJ1-1; D might be TRBD1 (6 bases). The CDR3 has 15 residues. V lost 4 bases, J lost 2 bases, and 15 bases lay in between. Germline CDR1 SGDLS, CDR2 YYNGEE. The chain's CDR3 is CASSPGVGGNTEAFF. CDR3 in DNA: TGTGCCAGCAGCCCAGGGGTCGGGGGAAACACTGAAGCTTTCTTT.

This chain joins TRBV28 and TRBJ1-6; no firm D call. V was trimmed by 3 bases and J by 7 bases, leaving 13 bases between them. Germline V gives CDR1 MDHEN, CDR2 SYDVKM. This CDR3 comprises 15 residues. Here the CDR3 reads CASSFGQAGNSPLHF. The DNA of the CDR3 is TGTGCCAGCAGTTTCGGGCAGGCGGGCAATTCACCCCTCCACTTT.

The CDR3 here is CASSLSPSSYNEQFF. CDR3 coding DNA: TGTGCCAGCAGCTTATCCCCTAGCTCCTACAATGAGCAGTTCTTC. The rearrangement joins TRBV11-1 to TRBJ2-1; no firm D call. This CDR3 is built from 15 residues. Germline assignment: CDR1 SGHAT and CDR2 FQDESV (reference sequence). The V end was cut by 2 bases, the J end by 0 bases, with 8 bases between. Combining the CDR3 with reference TRBV11-1 and TRBJ2-1 gives the whole variable domain EAEVAQSPRYKITEKSQAVAFWCDPISGHATLYWYRQILGQGPELLVQFQDESVVDDSQLPKDRFSAERLKGVDSTLKIQPAELGDSAMYLCASSLSPSSYNEQFFGPGTRLTVL.

V and J are TRBV5-4 and TRBJ2-5, with D possibly TRBD2 on 5 matching bases. CDR3 length: 14 residues. V shed 3 bases and J shed 4 bases, with 13 bases lying between them. Germline loops: CDR1 SGHNT, CDR2 YYREEE (reference sequence). For the CDR3, the DNA is TGTGCCAGCAGCTCATCTTGGGAGATAGAGACCCAGTACTTC. Protein product: CASSSSWEIETQYF.

This clone was counted between two and nine times. This chain links TRBV11-2 with TRBJ2-7; 8 nucleotides line up with TRBD1. V shed 5 bases and J 4 bases; nucleotides not matched to a gene: 7. This CDR3 is built from 14 residues. Looked up from germline, CDR1 is SGHAT and CDR2 is FQNNGV. This chain's CDR3 is CASSHTTGGYEQYF. The CDR3 region has the DNA TGTGCCAGCAGCCATACAACAGGGGGATACGAGCAGTACTTC.

The rearrangement uses TRBV5-1 and TRBJ1-1; D is unclear. This CDR3 contains 13 residues. Trimming shortened V by 0 bases and J by 0 bases, and 3 bases separated the two germline ends. Germline V gives CDR1 SGHRS, CDR2 YFSETQ. CDR3 DNA sequence: TGCGCCAGCAGCTTGGAAGTGAACACTGAAGCTTTCTTT. The encoded protein is CASSLEVNTEAFF.